This T cell receptor (beta chain) was sequenced in a study of T cell clonality in common variable immunodeficiency. Findings of the study overall: Patient heterogeneity in the CVID cohort limited correlations between repertoire features and clinical complications.

This clone was seen many times. Its antigen is unidentified. The read stops 3 residues short of the end of the CDR3; the missing end is completed from the germline J gene. V was pared by 4 bases and J by 7 bases, with 20 bases between. Germline V gene sequence: CDR1 SGHRS, CDR2 YFSETQ. CDR3 size: 16 residues. The data were produced by immunoSEQ multiplex PCR, yet TCRdb's version contains in-frame clones alone and is incomplete. The table records 50,000 to 60,000 clones without singletons, the ten largest covering 5.4%. The TCR was taken from a person aged 18-69 years in good health. The chain uses TRBV5-1 and TRBJ1-4; possibly TRBD1 for D (6 bases). Sequenced: peripheral blood mononuclear cells. The CDR3 DNA, read in part, is TGCGCCAGCAGCACCTCGGCGGGACAATCTACTGAAAAA. This translates into CASSTSAGQSTEK. The full CDR3 sequence reads CASSTSAGQSTEKLFF.